This T cell receptor beta chain is from a study of T-cell reconstitution after alpha-beta-depleted transplantation in children. A word on this clonotype: What it recognizes is unknown.

This CDR3 has 14 residues. Germline CDR1 SGHRS, CDR2 YFSETQ. V was trimmed by 3 bases and J by 5 bases, leaving 12 bases between them. The authors prepared the TCRbeta library with unique molecular identifiers. TCRdb re-called the PCR reads through MiXCR, storing one row per CDR3 protein. Among around 250,000 distinct CDR3 sequences, 25% were seen once, and the ten largest hold roughly 2.5%. The study's findings and limits: The study traced high day-60 TCRbeta diversity in some patients to surviving recipient T cells and thymic progenitors. It was newly produced T cells that mostly accounted for T-cell counts and diversity one year after transplant. Two months or so post-transplant, alpha-beta T cells reportedly derived from several hundred expanded graft clones.

This material consisted of PBMCs, taken before TCRalphabeta/CD19-depleted stem cell transplant. This receptor was obtained from a girl aged 2 to 10 with Fanconi anemia, due to receive a stem cell transplant. The chain carries TRBV5-1 and TRBJ2-1, with D perhaps matching TRBD1 (6 bases). CDR3 sequence (DNA): TGCGCCAGCAGCTCCTACAGGGCTGACAATGAGCAGTTCTTC. Its translation: CASSSYRADNEQFF.